This entry features one TCR beta chain sequence. This sample was taken from a study of shared clonotypes between healthy human individuals. The germline V gene has CDR1 MNHEY and CDR2 SMNVEV (reference sequence). The CDR3 sequence is 17 residues long. The V gene end was trimmed by 3 bases and the J gene end by 4 bases; junction bases not matched to a gene: 6. TCRdb's table, derived via immunoSEQ multiplex PCR, lists solely in-frame clones and lacks some. The sample has 2 million to 2.5 million clones; around 95% are singletons. This rearrangement joins TRBV27 to TRBJ2-2; TRBD2 matches 12 bases. Sequenced input: naive CD4+ T cells sorted from blood. Subset defined: CD45RA+ positively selected. The sequence derives from a man between 18 and 35 years old in good health. The CDR3, as DNA: TGTGCCAGCAGTTTGTCCCTAGCGGGGGGGCTCACCGGGGAGCTGTTTTTT. It codes for CASSLSLAGGLTGELFF.